Listed below are T cell receptor beta chains from one sample, sequenced in a study of cytotoxic CD8 clonotypes in ibrutinib-treated CLL. TCRdb's copy holds only in-frame clones and misses some; the assay was immunoSEQ multiplex PCR. The sample contains 140,000 or so clones, roughly three quarters of which appear only once. The material sequenced was PBMCs, taken after 12 months of ibrutinib treatment. These receptors all come from a human donor with chronic lymphocytic leukemia. Each CDR3 is given with its conserved first and last residue. The size field is filled for only some rows; it gives once, few, many or a size class.

clone size	J gene	V gene	CDR3 protein
-	TRBJ2-7	TRBV14	CASRHRDSRGEQYF
once	TRBJ1-4	TRBV18	CASSPSGGEKLFF
-	TRBJ2-3	TRBV7-6	CASSPGTSGDTQYF
-	TRBJ2-5	TRBV29-1	CSVAARSETQYF
-	TRBJ2-5	TRBV6-6	CASSRDRERETQYF
-	TRBJ2-3	TRBV10-3	CAIKGITDTQYF
-	TRBJ2-3	TRBV30	CAWSGLAGAMVTDTQYF
-	TRBJ2-6	TRBV6-5	CASTQAGAGANVLTF
-	TRBJ2-1	TRBV29-1	CSVVRGGEQFF
-	TRBJ2-7	TRBV4-2	CASSQEPGLGGEQYF
-	TRBJ2-7	TRBV28	CATAQGATVNYEQYF
few	TRBJ1-2	TRBV6-4	CASRAGLYDGYTF
-	TRBJ2-2	TRBV6-6	CASSASGGTGELFF
-	TRBJ2-1	TRBV6-1	CASSEGLASLEQFF
few	TRBJ2-1	TRBV9	CASSPTIGLASYNEQFF
-	TRBJ1-5	TRBV18	CASSPTGFDQPQHF
-	TRBJ2-1	TRBV7-8	CASSLIKGWNEQFF
-	TRBJ2-7	TRBV9	CASSAQGGRTYEQYF
-	TRBJ2-1	TRBV7-3	CASSLGTGFTNEQFF
-	TRBJ2-1	TRBV9	CASSVGGSEQFF
few	TRBJ2-7	TRBV11-2	CASSPSGSHYEQYF
-	TRBJ2-7	TRBV4-3	CASSHSMASGSYEQYF
-	TRBJ2-1	TRBV7-3	CASSTQSSYNEQFF
-	TRBJ1-2	TRBV28	CASSVTGGSYGYTF
-	TRBJ1-2	TRBV10-3	CAISPVGAGSYGYTF
-	TRBJ1-1	TRBV5-5	CASSAGQTSMGGTEAFF
-	TRBJ1-6	TRBV25-1	CASRDGDINSPLHF
-	TRBJ2-7	TRBV6-6	CASSYPKTSGRYEQYF
-	TRBJ1-2	TRBV12-5	CASGLVPRDRVAGYTF
-	TRBJ2-7	TRBV7-2	CASSLVAGSYEQYF
-	TRBJ1-3	TRBV18	CASSPPSWTPKGNTIYF
-	TRBJ1-1	TRBV6-5	CASSYSLGNTEAFF